The rows below give T cell receptor beta chains drawn from one sample of a study of T cells in Graves' hyperthyroidism and ophthalmopathy. TCRdb ran MiXCR on the multiplex PCR reads and lists one entry per CDR3 protein. The sample consists of roughly 700,000 distinct CDR3 sequences, approximately 15% of them appearing once. The sequenced sample was blood. These TCRs come from a young woman with Graves' hyperthyroidism. Both conserved end residues are part of each CDR3. A D gene is named only where the DNA matches it firmly. Only part of the rows carry a size: once, few, many, or a class if the clone is expanded.

D gene	V gene	J gene	clone size	CDR3 protein	CDR3 DNA
NA	TRBV12-3/TRBV12-4	TRBJ1-6	NA	CASSLVAGAHSPLHF	TGTGCCAGCAGTTTAGTTGCCGGGGCCCATTCACCCCTCCACTTT
TRBD1	TRBV7-9	TRBJ2-1	NA	CASSPRGQIPSNEQFF	TGTGCCAGCAGCCCCAGGGGACAGATACCCTCGAATGAGCAGTTCTTC
NA	TRBV7-9	TRBJ2-2	few	CAAGSIRAGELFF	TGTGCCGCAGGGTCAATCCGGGCCGGGGAGCTGTTTTTT
NA	TRBV20-1	TRBJ2-7	few	CSATYTYEQYF	TGCAGTGCGACCTACACGTACGAGCAGTACTTC
TRBD2	TRBV11-3	TRBJ2-1	many	CASSLGWGPGLAGRGLYNEQFF	TGTGCCAGCAGCTTAGGATGGGGGCCGGGACTAGCGGGCCGAGGCCTCTACAATGAGCAGTTCTTC
NA	TRBV7-6	TRBJ2-7	NA	CASSDPRGRTYEQYF	TGTGCCAGCAGCGACCCCAGGGGCCGTACCTACGAGCAGTACTTC
TRBD2	TRBV24-1	TRBJ2-2	few	CATSDPGLAAAGELFF	TGTGCCACCAGTGATCCGGGACTAGCGGCTGCCGGGGAGCTGTTTTTT
TRBD2	TRBV12-3/TRBV12-4	TRBJ2-1	many	CASSQTSVPSYNEQFF	TGTGCCAGCAGCCAAACTAGCGTTCCCTCCTACAATGAGCAGTTCTTC
TRBD1	TRBV7-2	TRBJ2-5	many	CASSWTGQVYGETQYF	TGTGCCAGCAGCTGGACCGGACAGGTGTACGGAGAGACCCAGTACTTC
TRBD2	TRBV7-2	TRBJ2-7	NA	CASSLAGGSFVEQYF	TGTGCCAGCAGCTTAGCCGGCGGGAGTTTCGTCGAGCAGTACTTC
NA	TRBV20-1	TRBJ2-7	many	CSVALGGWSYEQYF	TGCAGTGTTGCCCTCGGGGGATGGTCCTACGAGCAGTACTTC
NA	TRBV6-2/TRBV6-3	TRBJ1-5	many	CAARDSNQPQHF	TGTGCCGCCCGGGATAGCAATCAGCCCCAGCATTTT
NA	TRBV25-1	TRBJ1-2	few	CASSERDGSYGYTF	TGTGCCAGCAGTGAAAGGGACGGGAGCTATGGCTACACCTTC
NA	TRBV6-2/TRBV6-3	TRBJ2-4	few	CASSDRGVNIQYF	TGTGCCAGCAGCGACAGAGGGGTAAACATTCAGTACTTC
NA	TRBV19	TRBJ1-1	few	CASSITRQPPEAFF	TGTGCCAGTAGTATTACGCGACAGCCTCCGGAAGCTTTCTTT
NA	TRBV6-2/TRBV6-3	TRBJ1-2	NA	CASSTGTNYGYTF	TGTGCCAGCAGTACAGGGACCAACTATGGCTACACCTTC
TRBD1	TRBV18	TRBJ1-1	few	CASSQTGGPNTEAFF	TGTGCCAGCTCCCAGACAGGGGGCCCGAACACTGAAGCTTTCTTT
NA	TRBV30	TRBJ1-5	many	CAWSRGYNQPQHF	TGTGCCTGGAGTAGAGGGTACAATCAGCCCCAGCATTTT
NA	TRBV9	TRBJ1-1	NA	CASSVEAMNTEAFF	TGTGCCAGCAGCGTAGAGGCGATGAACACTGAAGCTTTCTTT
NA	TRBV5-1	TRBJ2-7	many	CASSLSAPNLFEQYF	TGCGCCAGCAGCTTGAGTGCACCAAATCTGTTCGAGCAGTACTTC
TRBD1	TRBV30	TRBJ1-1	few	CAWGSQGGGNTEAFF	TGTGCCTGGGGGAGCCAGGGGGGAGGGAACACTGAAGCTTTCTTT
NA	TRBV11-2	TRBJ2-1	NA	CASSLAVLYEQFF	TGTGCCAGCAGCTTAGCGGTTTTGTACGAGCAGTTCTTC
NA	TRBV7-2	TRBJ1-4	few	CASSLFRSSDYNEKLFF	TGTGCCAGCAGCTTATTTAGGTCGAGCGACTATAATGAAAAACTGTTTTTT
NA	TRBV14	TRBJ1-1	few	CASSRLQEVHTEAFF	TGTGCCAGCAGCCGATTACAGGAGGTGCACACTGAAGCTTTCTTT
TRBD2	TRBV13	TRBJ2-2	few	CASSPRLAGFTGELFF	TGTGCCAGCAGCCCGAGACTAGCGGGATTCACCGGGGAGCTGTTTTTT
TRBD2	TRBV12-3/TRBV12-4	TRBJ2-1	few	CASSFTPSGGNEQFF	TGTGCCAGCAGTTTTACCCCTAGCGGGGGCAATGAGCAGTTCTTC
TRBD2	TRBV28	TRBJ2-6	many	CASSFSGRSGANVLTF	TGTGCCAGCAGTTTTTCCGGGAGGTCTGGGGCCAACGTCCTGACTTTC
NA	TRBV19	TRBJ1-1	NA	CASSILYHGDTEAFF	TGTGCCAGTAGTATACTCTACCATGGGGACACTGAAGCTTTCTTT
NA	TRBV6-1	TRBJ2-7	many	CASVPGPGYEQYF	TGTGCCAGCGTCCCCGGCCCCGGTTACGAGCAGTACTTC
TRBD1	TRBV27	TRBJ1-2	many	CASSTPGTVTSYTF	TGTGCCAGCAGCACACCCGGGACAGTCACAAGCTACACCTTC
NA	TRBV29-1	TRBJ1-1	many	CSVLWPGQRMNTEAFF	TGCAGCGTCCTTTGGCCTGGGCAGCGGATGAACACTGAAGCTTTCTTT
TRBD2	TRBV15	TRBJ2-5	NA	CATSRDQASGSETQYF	TGTGCCACCAGCAGAGATCAGGCTAGCGGTTCAGAGACCCAGTACTTC
TRBD1	TRBV5-1	TRBJ2-1	many	CASSLGGSPSYNEQFF	TGTGCCAGCAGCTTAGGGGGCAGTCCCTCGTACAATGAGCAGTTCTTC
TRBD1	TRBV30	TRBJ1-5	many	CAWREGQGGNQPQHF	TGTGCCTGGAGGGAGGGACAGGGAGGCAATCAGCCCCAGCATTTT
NA	TRBV4-1	TRBJ2-7	once	CASSQDPRYEQYF	TGCGCCAGCAGCCAAGATCCCAGATACGAGCAGTACTTC
TRBD2	TRBV30	TRBJ2-7	few	CAWSARTSGVYEQYF	TGTGCCTGGAGTGCACGGACTAGCGGAGTTTACGAGCAGTACTTC
TRBD2	TRBV27	TRBJ2-1	many	CASRATSGKSYNEQFF	TGTGCCAGCAGAGCTACTAGCGGGAAATCCTACAATGAGCAGTTCTTC
TRBD1	TRBV4-3	TRBJ1-4	NA	CASSQDRGTGNEKLFF	TGCGCCAGCAGCCAAGATAGGGGGACAGGGAATGAAAAACTGTTTTTT
NA	TRBV7-8	TRBJ1-1	many	CASSSIDRNTEAFF	TGTGCCAGCAGCTCTATCGACCGGAACACTGAAGCTTTCTTT
NA	TRBV20-1	TRBJ1-6	NA	CSARRTGRNSPLHF	TGCAGTGCTAGACGTACAGGTCGAAATTCACCCCTCCACTTT
TRBD2	TRBV28	TRBJ2-1	many	CAAKREGHEQFF	TGTGCTGCTAAGCGGGAGGGCCACGAGCAGTTCTTC
NA	TRBV30	TRBJ1-2	many	CAWARGRGTYGYTF	TGTGCCTGGGCCCGAGGGAGGGGCACCTATGGCTACACCTTC
TRBD1	TRBV20-1	TRBJ2-2	NA	CSASVSRPGQGEGRADTGELFF	TGCAGTGCTTCCGTATCTCGACCGGGACAGGGGGAAGGAAGGGCGGACACCGGGGAGCTGTTTTTT
NA	TRBV15	TRBJ2-1	many	CATSRGRLGGNEQFF	TGTGCCACCAGCAGAGGGAGGTTGGGGGGCAATGAGCAGTTCTTC
NA	TRBV3-1	TRBJ1-5	many	CEATPEGSNQPQHF	TGTGAAGCCACACCGGAGGGGAGCAATCAGCCCCAGCATTTT
TRBD2	TRBV20-1	TRBJ2-1	NA	CSARGTSGDNEQFF	TGCAGTGCTCGGGGGACTAGCGGGGACAATGAGCAGTTCTTC
TRBD2	TRBV12-3/TRBV12-4	TRBJ2-3	NA	CASRGPAGPTDTQYF	TGTGCCAGCAGGGGACCAGCGGGACCTACAGATACGCAGTATTTT
NA	TRBV9	TRBJ1-5	NA	CASSSSGADQPQHF	TGTGCCAGCAGCTCCTCAGGGGCCGATCAGCCCCAGCATTTT
NA	TRBV28	TRBJ1-1	many	CASSPNPSEAFF	TGTGCCAGCAGCCCTAACCCGTCCGAAGCTTTCTTT